A selection of T cell receptor beta chains follows, all from one sample in a study of T cells in Graves' hyperthyroidism and ophthalmopathy. TCRdb re-called the multiplex PCR reads through MiXCR, storing one row per CDR3 protein. The sample includes a few hundred thousand distinct CDR3 sequences, around 13% seen only once; the top ten take less than 6.5%. The sequencing sample was made of blood. The source is a woman aged 18-29 years with Graves' hyperthyroidism. CDR3s include the opening cysteine and the closing phenylalanine or tryptophan. The order of the fields is V gene, J gene, clone size, D gene, CDR3 DNA, CDR3 protein. The D gene is left open where the match is weak. Part of the rows lack a size; the others show once, few, many or a class for expanded clones.

TRBV28,TRBJ2-7,many,-,TGTGCCAGCAGTTTAGGGGCGCAATTCGAGCAGTACTTC,CASSLGAQFEQYF
TRBV29-1,TRBJ2-1,many,TRBD2,TGCAGCGTTGGGACTAGCGGCTACAATGAGCAGTTCTTC,CSVGTSGYNEQFF
TRBV6-5,TRBJ2-7,many,-,TGTGCCAGCAGTTACTCACGGGTGAACGAGCAGTACTTC,CASSYSRVNEQYF
TRBV6-5,TRBJ2-7,-,-,TGTGCCAGCAGTTACTTATCTCCCACAGGTTACGAGCAGTACTTC,CASSYLSPTGYEQYF
TRBV5-1,TRBJ1-1,many,TRBD1,TGCGCCAGCAGCTGGGGACAGATGAACACTGAAGCTTTCTTT,CASSWGQMNTEAFF
TRBV5-5,TRBJ1-4,-,-,TGTGCCAGCAGCCCCACAAGTTACACTGAAAAACTGTTTTTT,CASSPTSYTEKLFF
TRBV30,TRBJ1-2,few,-,TGTGCCTGGATCAAAGGGGGACCATCCATCTATGGCTACACCTTC,CAWIKGGPSIYGYTF
TRBV28,TRBJ1-5,many,-,TGTGCCAGCAGTCAGCGGGGCATGGGCAATCAGCCCCAGCATTTT,CASSQRGMGNQPQHF
TRBV27,TRBJ2-2,few,TRBD2,TGTGCCAGCAGTCTCCTGGGACTAGCGGGATCGGCCGGGGAGCTGTTTTTT,CASSLLGLAGSAGELFF
TRBV15,TRBJ2-7,-,-,TGTGCCACCAGCAGAGAACGGGGTCGCTCCTACGAGCAGTACTTC,CATSRERGRSYEQYF
TRBV5-1,TRBJ2-1,few,TRBD1,TGCGCCAGCAGCCTCGACGGACAGGGATTTAATGAGCAGTTCTTC,CASSLDGQGFNEQFF
TRBV11-2,TRBJ2-7,many,-,TGTGCCAGCAGCTTAGTTGGGATGGATGGAAGCTCCTACGAGCAGTACTTC,CASSLVGMDGSSYEQYF
TRBV5-1,TRBJ2-5,-,-,TGCGCCAGCAGCTTGGGGGCAGGGCAAGAGACCCAGTACTTC,CASSLGAGQETQYF